What follows is one TCR beta chain and its context. Germline CDR1 reads MNHNY; CDR2 reads SVGAGI (reference sequence). The V gene lost 10 bases and the J gene lost 9 bases, with 19 bases spanning the gap. CDR3 length: 13 residues. The sample belongs to a study of cytomegalovirus exposure and HLA in healthy donors. PCR primers comprised 60 Vbeta and 13 Jbeta primers. Method: immunoSEQ multiplex PCR; TCRdb's copy keeps in-frame clones and lacks some. Of 60,000 to 90,000 clones in the sample, approximately 67% are singletons; the top ten hold approximately 7.6%. J is TRBJ2-1 and V is TRBV6-6; TRBD1 might be the D (7 bases). This sequence originates from a man in his forties in good health and CMV-seropositive. The sequencing sample was made of PBMCs. The CDR3 DNA sequence: TGTGCCACCCGCAGGGGGGAAGTGGGTGAGCAGTTCTTC. This encodes CATRRGEVGEQFF.